This entry lists 3 T cell receptor beta chains sequenced from one sample in a study of T cells expressing NK-cell markers. Following a re-call of the 5' RACE reads, TCRdb has one entry per CDR3 protein and lacks DNA. In total, the table holds about 460,000 distinct CDR3 sequences. Sequenced input: blood T cells: a sorted CD56 or NKG2C T cell subset, CD4+ or CD8+ T cells, or bulk PBMC T cells (not recorded which). The source of these receptors is a woman aged 45-59 years in good health.

The chain joins TRBV5-1 to TRBJ1-1. CDR3 length: 14 residues. In germline, CDR1 is SGHRS, CDR2 YFSETQ. The CDR3 spells CASSLDSSYPEAFF.

V gene TRBV28 combines with J gene TRBJ1-2. The CDR3 has 12 amino acids. CDR1 MDHEN and CDR2 SYDVKM come from the germline V gene. The CDR3 loop is CASSSRYSGYTF.

The chain employs TRBV7-2 and TRBJ1-5. The germline CDR1 and CDR2 sequences are SGHTA and FQGNSA. The CDR3 runs 14 residues. CDR3 amino acids: CASSKDGSNQPQHF.